The clone carrying this T cell receptor (beta chain) is deemed medium-sized (0.01 to 0.1%). Its target is unknown. Human HSPCs were combined with MS5 stroma expressing human DLL1. Residual T cells were removed by FACS sorting CD34+CD3- progenitor cells before seeding the organoids. Sorted CD3+TCRalphabeta+CD8 single positive cells from organoids and thymus were used for RNA. TCRalpha and TCRbeta libraries were amplified separately by semi-nested PCR with TRAC or TRBC reverse primers. TCRdb itself ran the 5' RACE reads through MiXCR, one entry per CDR3 protein. The sample contains 5,400 or so distinct CDR3 sequences, around a quarter of which appear only once. This entry comes from a study of T cells generated in artificial thymic organoids. CDR1 is MDHEN, CDR2 SYDVKM, per germline. The CDR3 is 14 residues long. Trimming took 8 bases from V and 0 from J, leaving 10 bases between them. Study conclusions and caveats: TCR diversity of organoid-derived CD8 single positive cells matched thymic and naive blood cells.

The TCR originated in a human donor who gave cord blood stem cells for thymic organoid culture, a cardiac surgery patient who gave postnatal thymus, or a blood donor (not recorded which). The gene calls are TRBV28 and TRBJ2-2; D might be TRBD2 (5 bases). The source material was naive CD8+ T cells grown in artificial thymic organoids from cord blood stem and progenitor cells. Described subset: CD3+TCRalphabeta+CD8SP T cells; for blood, CD45RO-CCR7+ naive CD8+ T cells. CDR3 DNA: TGTGCCAGCCTTGGGAGACCGAACACCGGGGAGCTGTTTTTT. It translates to CASLGRPNTGELFF.